The 29 T cell receptor beta chains below were found in one sample sequenced in a study of cytotoxic CD8 clonotypes in ibrutinib-treated CLL. Here immunoSEQ multiplex PCR was the method, and the copy in TCRdb shows in-frame clones only, minus some. The data contain approximately 200,000 clones, roughly 72% of them singletons. The source material was PBMCs, sampled after 24 months of ibrutinib treatment. The receptor source for this set is a human donor with chronic lymphocytic leukemia.

The chain uses TRBV19 and TRBJ2-7; 7 bases are shared with TRBD1. The CDR3 spans 16 residues. Germline V gives CDR1 LNHDA, CDR2 SQIVND (reference sequence). Germline trimming cut 5 bases from V and 2 bases from J; bases unmatched to any gene: 12. CDR3 loop: CASSLGSGQIPYEQYF. DNA for the CDR3: TGTGCCAGTAGTCTGGGATCGGGACAGATACCCTACGAGCAGTACTTC.

J is TRBJ1-2 and V is TRBV7-8; TRBD1 might be the D (5 bases). V lost 1 base to trimming and J lost 5 bases, with 11 bases between them. CDR1 is SGHVS and CDR2 is FQNEAQ in the germline V gene. CDR3 length equals 14 residues. This chain's CDR3 is CASSLGAGQYGYTF. The CDR3 coding sequence is TGTGCCAGCAGCTTAGGGGCAGGGCAGTATGGCTACACCTTC. Supplemented by reference TRBV7-8 and TRBJ1-2, the full variable domain reads GAGVSQSPRYKVAKRGQDVALRCDPISGHVSLFWYQQALGQGPEFLTYFQNEAQLDKSGLPSDRFFAERPEGSVSTLKIQRTQQEDSAVYLCASSLGAGQYGYTFGSGTRLTVV.

The chain carries TRBV19 and TRBJ2-3, with 7 nucleotides matching TRBD2. Germline CDR1 and CDR2: LNHDA and SQIVND (reference sequence). V shed 7 bases and J 4 bases; nucleotides not matched to a gene: 14. The CDR3 length is 16 residues. The CDR3 is CASTPLVAGVADTQYF. In nucleotides, the CDR3 is TGTGCCAGTACCCCCTTGGTGGCGGGAGTCGCAGATACGCAGTATTTT.

The chain combines TRBV7-9 with TRBJ2-2; 7 bases match TRBD2. Germline trimming cut 5 bases from V and 4 bases from J; bases unmatched to any gene: 10. The germline V gene encodes CDR1 SEHNR and CDR2 FQNEAQ (reference sequence). CDR3 size: 16 residues. Written as DNA, the CDR3 is TGTGCCAGCAGCCACCGCGGGAGCCCTATCACCGGGGAGCTGTTTTTT. This codes for CASSHRGSPITGELFF.

The V gene is TRBV28, the J gene TRBJ2-7; TRBD2 matches at 9 bases. Germline V gene data show CDR1 as MDHEN and CDR2 as SYDVKM. The CDR3 consists of 15 residues. Trimming took 0 bases from V and 4 from J; bases not matched to a gene: 4. CDR3 in DNA: TGTGCCAGCAGTTTATGGGCTAGCGGGAATTACGAGCAGTACTTC. Translation gives CASSLWASGNYEQYF.

The chain has TRBV5-8 and TRBJ2-7; 9 bases match TRBD1. V lost 3 bases and J lost 5; bases outside the gene matches: 6. The CDR3 length is 14 residues. The V gene's germline CDR1 is SGHTS and CDR2 YDEGEE. The CDR3 spells CASSYGQGRNEQYF. For the CDR3, the DNA is TGTGCCAGCAGCTATGGACAGGGGCGAAACGAGCAGTACTTC.

The chain couples TRBV18 to TRBJ2-3; TRBD2 matches at 7 bases. Per the germline V gene, CDR1 is KGHSH and CDR2 is LQKENI. The CDR3 contains 14 residues. The J segment lost 4 bases and the V segment lost 3 bases, leaving 4 bases of the junction unmatched. The CDR3 loop reads CASSPSRGADTQYF. The CDR3 DNA reads TGTGCCAGCTCACCGTCACGGGGGGCAGATACGCAGTATTTT.

Concerning this clone: One end of the junction does not line up with germline, which may come from a read error. The chain recombines TRBV7-8 with TRBJ2-5; 15 positions match TRBD2. Germline values: CDR1 SGHVS, CDR2 FQNEAQ. This CDR3 has 14 residues. CDR3 nucleotide sequence: TGTGCCAGCAGCTCGGGACTAGCGGGAGGACTGGACGACTTC. This gives the protein CASSSGLAGGLDDF.

This rearrangement joins TRBV27 to TRBJ2-5, with D perhaps being TRBD1 or TRBD2 (5 bases each). The V gene lost 5 bases and the J gene lost 1 base, with 20 bases spanning the gap. Germline CDR1 is MNHEY and CDR2 is SMNVEV (reference sequence). The CDR3 contains 17 residues. The CDR3 coding sequence is TGTGCCAGCAGTCCCCAACTCCTATGGGACGTCCAAGAGACCCAGTACTTC. Translation: CASSPQLLWDVQETQYF.

The CDR3 loop reads CASSLDAGDADTQYF. The DNA for the CDR3 is TGCGCCAGCAGCTTGGACGCGGGAGATGCAGATACGCAGTATTTT. The V gene is TRBV5-1, the J gene TRBJ2-3; TRBD2 matches 7 bases. The CDR3 extends over 15 amino acids. Looked up from germline, CDR1 is SGHRS and CDR2 is YFSETQ. V lost 0 bases and J lost 4; bases outside the gene matches: 5. The full variable domain, in which reference TRBV5-1 and TRBJ2-3 provide the parts outside the CDR3, is KAGVTQTPRYLIKTRGQQVTLSCSPISGHRSVSWYQQTPGQGLQFLFEYFSETQRNKGNFPGRFSGRQFSNSRSEMNVSTLELGDSALYLCASSLDAGDADTQYFGPGTRLTVL.

The gene calls are TRBV9 and TRBJ1-1; TRBD1 matches at 7 bases. Germline CDR1 and CDR2: SGDLS and YYNGEE. This CDR3 has 13 amino acids. Trimming cost V 2 bases and J 4 bases; bases outside gene matches: 2. CDR3 region: CASSVPGGTEAFF. In DNA form, the CDR3 reads TGTGCCAGCAGCGTGCCAGGGGGCACTGAAGCTTTCTTT.

The chain is built from TRBV30 and TRBJ2-7; D gene unclear. The germline V gene encodes CDR1 GTSNPN and CDR2 SVGIG (reference sequence). V was pared by 3 bases and J by 2 bases, with 11 bases between. This CDR3 spans 13 amino acids. The CDR3 reads CAWRTLRTYEQYF. CDR3 coding DNA: TGTGCCTGGAGGACCCTCCGCACCTACGAGCAGTACTTC.

The chain employs TRBV5-6 and TRBJ1-5; 9 nucleotides agree with TRBD1. The germline V gene has CDR1 SGHDT and CDR2 YYEEEE. The CDR3 is made up of 15 amino acids. Trimming at V came to 4 bases and at J to 7 bases, leaving 9 bases not matched to a gene. The CDR3 spells CASSGQGSPQQPQHF. The CDR3 region has the DNA TGTGCCAGCAGCGGACAGGGGTCTCCCCAGCAGCCCCAGCATTTT.

The V call is TRBV28, the J call TRBJ1-5; D not certain. The V end lost 3 bases, the J end lost 4 bases, and 10 bases lay between the germline ends. In germline, CDR1 is MDHEN, CDR2 SYDVKM. The CDR3 spans 14 residues. In DNA, the CDR3 is TGTGCCAGCAGTTTCCTGGCAGGTAATCAGCCCCAGCATTTT. Translating gives CASSFLAGNQPQHF.

The V gene is TRBV4-2, the J gene TRBJ2-7; 9 bases map to TRBD1. The trim removed 2 bases at V and 0 bases at J, leaving 5 bases unmatched. Germline lookup yields CDR1 LGHNA and CDR2 YNFKEQ. This CDR3 is 16 amino acids long. CDR3 residues: CASSQLGQGSSYEQYF. CDR3 bases: TGTGCCAGCAGCCAATTGGGACAGGGAAGCTCCTACGAGCAGTACTTC.

This clone came up a few times. The V call is TRBV28, the J call TRBJ2-1; 8 bases fit TRBD2. This CDR3 is built from 14 residues. Germline CDR1 reads MDHEN; CDR2 reads SYDVKM. With 2 bases clipped from V and 6 bases from J, the junction kept 3 bases outside the gene matches. The CDR3 protein is CASSLLAGLNEQFF. The CDR3, as DNA: TGTGCCAGCAGTTTACTAGCGGGCCTCAATGAGCAGTTCTTC.

The chain joins TRBV4-1 to TRBJ1-1; 7 bases line up with TRBD1. Germline values: CDR1 MGHRA, CDR2 YSYEKL. J lost 6 bases, V lost 3 bases, and 16 bases had no gene match. The CDR3 length is 17 residues. CDR3: CASSHDNLGQAKAEAFF. The CDR3 coding sequence is TGCGCCAGCAGCCACGATAACCTCGGACAGGCGAAGGCTGAAGCTTTCTTT.

V and J are TRBV30 and TRBJ2-7, with unresolved D. Germline V CDR1 and CDR2: GTSNPN, SVGIG (reference sequence). V shed 0 bases and J shed 7 bases, with 13 bases lying between them. The CDR3 loop spans 13 amino acids. The CDR3 is CAWSVQSLSEQYF. DNA for the CDR3: TGTGCCTGGAGTGTGCAGTCTTTGTCGGAGCAGTACTTC. The full variable domain, in which reference TRBV30 and TRBJ2-7 provide the parts outside the CDR3, is SQTIHQWPATLVQPVGSPLSLECTVEGTSNPNLYWYRQAAGRGLQLLFYSVGIGQISSEVPQNLSASRPQDRQFILSSKKLLLSDSGFYLCAWSVQSLSEQYFGPGTRLTVT.

The genes are TRBV28 and TRBJ2-7, with D possibly TRBD2 on 7 matching bases. This CDR3 has 17 amino acids. V shed 2 bases and J shed 4 bases, with 21 bases lying between them. Germline CDR1 is MDHEN and CDR2 is SYDVKM. The CDR3: CASSLRLFSGGSYEQYF. The CDR3 DNA sequence: TGTGCCAGCAGTTTAAGGCTGTTTTCGGGGGGCAGTTACGAGCAGTACTTC.

The chain couples TRBV10-3 to TRBJ2-1; 12 nucleotides align to TRBD2. This CDR3 comprises 14 residues. Germline CDR1 and CDR2: ENHRY and SYGVKD. Unmatched junction bases numbered 1, after V lost 6 bases and J lost 4 bases. The CDR3 sequence: CAIRGTSGYNEQFF. In DNA, the CDR3 is TGTGCCATCAGAGGGACTAGCGGGTACAATGAGCAGTTCTTC.

The CDR3: CASSLARGQNYNEQFF. The CDR3 bases are TGTGCCAGCAGCTTAGCGCGGGGACAGAATTACAATGAGCAGTTCTTC. The chain has TRBV7-9 and TRBJ2-1; D may be TRBD1 (7 bases). CDR3 length equals 16 residues. The V end was cut by 0 bases, the J end by 4 bases, with 13 bases between. CDR1 and CDR2 from the germline V gene are SEHNR and FQNEAQ (reference sequence).

The V call is TRBV4-1, the J call TRBJ1-4, with 10 bases lining up with TRBD1. The ends lost 2 bases at V and 7 bases at J; junction bases unmatched: 7. The germline V gene has CDR1 MGHRA and CDR2 YSYEKL. The CDR3 contains 16 residues. This CDR3 reads CASSQPTRDRGEKLFF. The DNA of the CDR3 is TGCGCCAGCAGCCAACCTACGAGGGACAGGGGTGAAAAACTGTTTTTT.

The rearrangement links TRBV25-1 to TRBJ2-7; 8 bases are shared with TRBD1. The V and J ends lost 6 bases and 6 bases, in that order; junction bases with no gene match: 10. This CDR3 comprises 14 residues. Per the germline V gene, CDR1 is MGHDK and CDR2 is SYGVNS. CDR3 coding DNA: TGTGCCAGCAGGGATTACAGGGGGGTGGGCGAGCAGTACTTC. Residues: CASRDYRGVGEQYF.

This sequence joins TRBV5-1 and TRBJ2-3; 9 bases fit TRBD2. V shed 3 bases, J shed 6 bases, and the junction held 2 bases outside the gene matches. The CDR3 has 13 residues. Germline lookup yields CDR1 SGHRS and CDR2 YFSETQ. The CDR3, as DNA: TGCGCCAGCAGCTCTAGCGGGACTGATACGCAGTATTTT. Translated, it gives CASSSSGTDTQYF.

The chain couples TRBV29-1 to TRBJ2-6; TRBD1 is a possible D gene (6 bases). V was cut by 5 bases and J by 0 bases, with 11 bases left in between. The V gene's germline CDR1 is SQVTM and CDR2 ANQGSEA. The length of the CDR3 is 15 residues. This CDR3 reads CSVRGFGSGANVLTF. The DNA for the CDR3 is TGCAGCGTTAGGGGGTTCGGCTCTGGGGCCAACGTCCTGACTTTC.

This sequence joins TRBV7-9 and TRBJ1-1, with D possibly matching TRBD1 (5 bases). The V end lost 3 bases, the J end lost 4 bases, and 9 bases lay between the germline ends. The CDR3 contains 13 residues. Germline CDR1 and CDR2: SEHNR and FQNEAQ (reference sequence). The CDR3 spells CASSFRVVTEAFF. The CDR3, as DNA: TGTGCCAGCAGCTTCAGGGTAGTCACTGAAGCTTTCTTT. The entire variable domain, with the rest obtained from reference TRBV7-9 and TRBJ1-1, is as follows: DTGVSQNPRHKITKRGQNVTFRCDPISEHNRLYWYRQTLGQGPEFLTYFQNEAQLEKSRLLSDRFSAERPKGSFSTLEIQRTEQGDSAMYLCASSFRVVTEAFFGQGTRLTVV.

The V gene is TRBV7-2, the J gene TRBJ1-2; D unresolved. This CDR3 spans 15 amino acids. V was trimmed by 1 base and J by 2 bases, leaving 11 bases between them. Germline lookup yields CDR1 SGHTA and CDR2 FQGNSA. The CDR3 bases are TGTGCCAGCAGCTTAGATCCGGTGGGAAACTATGGCTACACCTTC. Translation gives CASSLDPVGNYGYTF.

The chain is built from TRBV2 and TRBJ2-1, with 16 positions matching TRBD2. The length of the CDR3 is 17 residues. Germline CDR1 reads SNHLY; CDR2 reads FYNNEI. V lost 6 bases and J lost 8; bases outside the gene matches: 10. CDR3 DNA: TGTGCCAGCAGAGTCGGGACTAGCGGGAGGGCCGTCCATGAGCAGTTCTTC. Protein product: CASRVGTSGRAVHEQFF.

V gene TRBV5-1 combines with J gene TRBJ1-1, with 7 bases aligning to TRBD1. Trimming removed 3 bases from V and 3 bases from J; junction bases left unmatched: 8. CDR3 length: 15 residues. The germline V gene encodes CDR1 SGHRS and CDR2 YFSETQ. CDR3 residues: CASSSETGWDTEAFF. The CDR3 region has the DNA TGCGCCAGCAGCTCCGAGACAGGGTGGGACACTGAAGCTTTCTTT.